The clone carrying this T cell receptor beta chain was observed a few times. Germline CDR1 and CDR2: SQVTM and ANQGSEA. Trimming at V came to 5 bases and at J to 0 bases, leaving 8 bases not matched to a gene. The CDR3 length is 16 residues. TCRdb recomputed calls from the 5' RACE reads with MiXCR, one row per CDR3 protein. The data contain tens of thousands of distinct CDR3 sequences, 28% of them singletons. This chain joins TRBV29-1 and TRBJ1-1, with TRBD1 matching over 11 bases. This receptor was obtained from a female donor with breast cancer. The sample consisted of naive CD4+ T cells sorted from blood. This sample's subset: naive CD4+ T cells, CD4+CD45RA+CD25-. This CDR3 reads CSVPRTGGVMNTEAFF. CDR3 sequence (DNA): TGCAGCGTTCCCCGGACAGGGGGCGTTATGAACACTGAAGCTTTCTTT.